A single sample is the source of the 23 T cell receptor beta chains below, sequenced in a study of beta chain features in type 1 diabetes. TCRB transcripts that were expressed got sequenced, as all of the isolated RNA had been reverse transcribed. Profiling relied on immunoSEQ multiplex PCR, and the TCRdb table lists in-frame clones only, not all of them. The table has hundreds of thousands of clones, about a sixth seen once. Sequencing input: naive CD4+ T cells from blood. The receptors shown here come from a young man in good health.

The chain has TRBV7-3 and TRBJ2-3; perhaps TRBD2 as D (5 bases). CDR3 length: 18 residues. Deletions cut 1 base from V and 5 bases from J, with 22 bases between. The germline V gene encodes CDR1 SGHTA and CDR2 FQGTGA. The chain's CDR3 is CASSLRGNRITREDTQYF. The CDR3 DNA reads TGTGCCAGCAGCTTAAGAGGAAACCGGATTACTAGAGAAGATACGCAGTATTTT.

As for this clone: The same CDR3 arises from other DNA sequences in this sample as well. The rearrangement uses TRBV6-5 and TRBJ2-7; 7 bases are shared with TRBD1. The CDR3 has 13 amino acids. Germline values: CDR1 MNHEY, CDR2 SVGAGI. After removal of 2 bases from V and 3 bases from J, the junction contained 1 base not matched to a gene. Here the CDR3 reads CASSYRQGYEQYF. In DNA, the CDR3 is TGTGCCAGCAGTTACCGACAGGGCTACGAGCAGTACTTC.

Only a few counts were recorded for this clone. This chain links TRBV5-1 with TRBJ2-2; D is undetermined. This CDR3 contains 17 residues. Germline assignment: CDR1 SGHRS and CDR2 YFSETQ. Trimming took off 0 bases at V and 1 base at J, with 13 bases between the two ends. CDR3 protein: CASSLAGHSGNTGELFF. Here the CDR3 DNA reads TGCGCCAGCAGCTTGGCCGGCCACAGTGGGAACACCGGGGAGCTGTTTTTT.

This clone was seen a handful of times. V is TRBV5-1 and J is TRBJ1-5; 7 positions match TRBD1. There are 15 residues in the CDR3. Germline CDR1 and CDR2: SGHRS and YFSETQ. V gave up 0 bases and J gave up 4 bases; unmatched junction bases: 4. The CDR3 DNA sequence: TGCGCCAGCAGCTTGGCCGGGGGACAGAATCAGCCCCAGCATTTT. It is translated as CASSLAGGQNQPQHF.

This clone was picked up a small number of times. In DNA form, the CDR3 reads TGTGCCAGCAGTCCCCACGGGGCCCGAACCGGGGAGCTGTTTTTT. Its protein product is CASSPHGARTGELFF. The rearrangement uses TRBV6-5 and TRBJ2-2; D may match TRBD1 or TRBD2 (5 bases each). The V gene lost 5 bases and the J gene lost 5 bases, with 15 bases spanning the gap. The CDR3 is made up of 15 amino acids. CDR1 MNHEY and CDR2 SVGAGI come from the germline V gene.

This clone has just one count. The chain is built from TRBV9 and TRBJ2-5; 11 positions match TRBD2. Looked up from germline, CDR1 is SGDLS and CDR2 is YYNGEE. This CDR3 has 16 residues. J was trimmed by 3 bases and V by 0 bases; bases with no gene match: 4. CDR3 sequence: CASSVAIAGGEETQYF. The CDR3 DNA follows: TGTGCCAGCAGCGTAGCGATAGCGGGGGGGGAAGAGACCCAGTACTTC.

The gene calls are TRBV4-1 and TRBJ1-5; no reliable D call. This CDR3 region has 15 residues. Germline V gene sequence: CDR1 MGHRA, CDR2 YSYEKL. V was cut by 1 base and J by 0 bases, with 7 bases left in between. CDR3 amino acids: CASSQVPGSNQPQHF. Here the CDR3 DNA reads TGCGCCAGCAGCCAAGTCCCGGGTAGCAATCAGCCCCAGCATTTT.

In this sample, this clone turned up a few times. This chain joins TRBV4-2 and TRBJ2-7; 9 nucleotides agree with TRBD2. The V gene's germline CDR1 is LGHNA and CDR2 YNFKEQ. Unmatched junction bases numbered 7, after V lost 3 bases and J lost 4 bases. The CDR3 contains 15 residues. The CDR3 reads CASSQSTSGGYEQYF. CDR3 in DNA: TGTGCCAGCAGCCAGTCGACTAGCGGAGGTTACGAGCAGTACTTC.

This clone has more than one count but fewer than ten. The rearrangement uses TRBV7-9 and TRBJ2-3; 11 bases match TRBD1. The CDR3 has 17 residues. The V gene end was trimmed by 5 bases and the J gene end by 5 bases; junction bases not matched to a gene: 12. CDR1 is SEHNR and CDR2 is FQNEAQ in the germline V gene (reference sequence). The CDR3 region has the DNA TGTGCCAGCAGCCCACCCCGGGACAGGGGGTTGGTAGATACGCAGTATTTT. It specifies CASSPPRDRGLVDTQYF. Using reference TRBV7-9 and TRBJ2-3 for the parts outside the CDR3, the full variable domain is DTGVSQNPRHKITKRGQNVTFRCDPISEHNRLYWYRQTLGQGPEFLTYFQNEAQLEKSRLLSDRFSAERPKGSFSTLEIQRTEQGDSAMYLCASSPPRDRGLVDTQYFGPGTRLTVL.

V usage is TRBV12-5 and J usage is TRBJ2-3, with TRBD2 matching over 11 bases. Germline CDR1 reads LGHNT; CDR2 reads FRNRAP. This CDR3 has 16 residues. Unmatched junction bases numbered 7, after V lost 6 bases and J lost 2 bases. This CDR3 reads CASGLIAGGTTDTQYF. DNA of the CDR3: TGTGCTAGTGGCTTAATAGCGGGGGGGACCACAGATACGCAGTATTTT.

This sequence joins TRBV9 and TRBJ2-3; D perhaps matches TRBD1 (6 bases). Germline assignment: CDR1 SGDLS and CDR2 YYNGEE. The CDR3 is made up of 14 amino acids. V was clipped by 5 bases and J by 3 bases, with 13 bases between them. The chain's CDR3 is CASSTGFRTDTQYF. The CDR3 coding sequence is TGTGCCAGCAGTACAGGGTTCCGAACAGATACGCAGTATTTT.

In this sample, this clone turned up many times. The J gene is TRBJ2-5, the V gene TRBV7-9; D might be TRBD1 or TRBD2, each matching 5 bases. V lost 5 bases and J 4 bases, leaving 11 bases between the germline ends. CDR1 and CDR2 (germline): SEHNR, FQNEAQ (reference sequence). This CDR3 contains 13 residues. CDR3 in DNA: TGTGCCAGCAGCCCCAATGGGGGAGAGACCCAGTACTTC. The encoded protein is CASSPNGGETQYF.

The V gene is TRBV6-1, the J gene TRBJ1-4, with TRBD1 identical over 10 bases. Losses at the gene ends were 7 bases for V and 6 bases for J; bases not matched to a gene: 5. Germline CDR1 reads MNHNS; CDR2 reads SASEGT. CDR3 length equals 14 residues. CDR3 in DNA: TGTGCCAGCAATTTTGGGACAGGGGATGAAAAACTGTTTTTT. Its protein is CASNFGTGDEKLFF.

The chain employs TRBV7-9 and TRBJ1-3, with D unclear. This CDR3 spans 13 amino acids. In germline, CDR1 is SEHNR, CDR2 FQNEAQ (reference sequence). V lost 1 base and J 8 bases, leaving 9 bases between the germline ends. Here the CDR3 reads CASSLGTTDTIYF. The CDR3 nucleotides read TGTGCCAGCAGCTTAGGAACAACTGACACCATATATTTT.

The V gene is TRBV7-3, the J gene TRBJ2-2; a possible D gene is TRBD1 (5 bases). V was trimmed by 5 bases and J by 1 base, leaving 23 bases between them. Germline V CDR1 and CDR2: SGHTA, FQGTGA. The CDR3 loop spans 19 amino acids. The CDR3 loop is CASSRTTPSPGKNTGELFF. The CDR3 DNA reads as TGTGCCAGCAGCCGGACCACCCCCTCGCCAGGGAAGAACACCGGGGAGCTGTTTTTT. Complete variable domain (other parts from reference TRBV7-3 and TRBJ2-2): GAGVSQTPSNKVTEKGKYVELRCDPISGHTALYWYRQSLGQGPEFLIYFQGTGAADDSGLPNDRFFAVRPEGSVSTLKIQRTERGDSAVYLCASSRTTPSPGKNTGELFFGEGSRLTVL.

In this sample, this clone turned up a few times. This rearrangement joins TRBV18 to TRBJ2-7; 8 bases are shared with TRBD1. V trimming: 2 bases; J trimming: 5 bases; junction bases outside the gene matches: 8. This CDR3 is 15 amino acids long. CDR1 is KGHSH and CDR2 is LQKENI in the germline V gene. The CDR3 loop is CASSPGQGLVNEQYF. The CDR3 coding sequence is TGTGCCAGCTCACCAGGACAGGGCCTAGTGAACGAGCAGTACTTC.

V usage is TRBV28 and J usage is TRBJ2-2; no clear D gene. The CDR3 is 12 amino acids. Germline V gene sequence: CDR1 MDHEN, CDR2 SYDVKM. The germline V and J ends were trimmed by 2 bases and 10 bases, with 8 bases remaining between them. The CDR3 region is CASSLRVMELFF. For the CDR3, the DNA is TGTGCCAGCAGTTTAAGGGTTATGGAGCTGTTTTTT. The full variable domain, completed using reference TRBV28 and TRBJ2-2, is DVKVTQSSRYLVKRTGEKVFLECVQDMDHENMFWYRQDPGLGLRLIYFSYDVKMKEKGDIPEGYSVSREKKERFSLILESASTNQTSMYLCASSLRVMELFFGEGSRLTVL.

This clone turned up a few times. The J gene is TRBJ1-6, the V gene TRBV28, with 10 bases aligning to TRBD1. The V and J ends lost 6 bases and 7 bases, in that order; junction bases with no gene match: 6. This CDR3 has 15 residues. Germline loops: CDR1 MDHEN, CDR2 SYDVKM. CDR3 region: CASRTRTGGNSPLHF. CDR3 sequence (DNA): TGTGCCAGCAGAACTAGGACAGGGGGGAATTCACCCCTCCACTTT.

The V gene is TRBV5-4, the J gene TRBJ1-6; no reliable D call. The CDR3 covers 12 residues. Germline V gene sequence: CDR1 SGHNT, CDR2 YYREEE (reference sequence). The ends were cut back, 0 bases at V and 8 bases at J, with 3 bases in the middle. The CDR3 DNA is TGTGCCAGCAGCTTGGGAGATTCACCCCTCCACTTT. Translation: CASSLGDSPLHF.

Notes on this clone: The sample contains more than one DNA sequence encoding this CDR3. The V call is TRBV6-5, the J call TRBJ2-7; either TRBD1 or TRBD2 may fit D (5 bases each). Germline V lookup: CDR1 MNHEY, CDR2 SVGAGI. Deletions cut 0 bases from V and 0 bases from J, with 9 bases between. There are 15 residues in the CDR3. The CDR3, as DNA: TGTGCCAGCAGTTACTCGTCCGGGGCCTCCTACGAGCAGTACTTC. Translating gives CASSYSSGASYEQYF.

This clone was observed a few times. The chain couples TRBV7-9 to TRBJ1-1; 8 bases are a match to TRBD1. Trimming took 5 bases from V and 1 from J; bases not matched to a gene: 6. CDR1 SEHNR and CDR2 FQNEAQ come from the germline V gene (reference sequence). CDR3 size: 15 residues. In nucleotides, the CDR3 is TGTGCCAGCAGCGCACGAGGGACAGGGAACACTGAAGCTTTCTTT. It yields the protein CASSARGTGNTEAFF.

The rearrangement uses TRBV19 and TRBJ2-3, with TRBD1 matching 9 bases. V was pared by 5 bases and J by 4 bases, with 10 bases of the junction left unmatched. The germline CDR1 and CDR2 sequences are LNHDA and SQIVND (reference sequence). The CDR3 has 16 amino acids. The CDR3 coding sequence is TGTGCCAGTAGTGAGGGACAGGGTAAGATTCCAGATACGCAGTATTTT. It encodes CASSEGQGKIPDTQYF.

This clone has just one count. V usage is TRBV28 and J usage is TRBJ1-2, with 8 positions matching TRBD1. Looked up from germline, CDR1 is MDHEN and CDR2 is SYDVKM. After removal of 6 bases from V and 3 bases from J, the junction contained 3 bases not matched to a gene. This CDR3 spans 13 amino acids. In DNA form, the CDR3 reads TGTGCCAGCAGGACAGGGGCCGACTATGGCTACACCTTC. Its protein product is CASRTGADYGYTF.